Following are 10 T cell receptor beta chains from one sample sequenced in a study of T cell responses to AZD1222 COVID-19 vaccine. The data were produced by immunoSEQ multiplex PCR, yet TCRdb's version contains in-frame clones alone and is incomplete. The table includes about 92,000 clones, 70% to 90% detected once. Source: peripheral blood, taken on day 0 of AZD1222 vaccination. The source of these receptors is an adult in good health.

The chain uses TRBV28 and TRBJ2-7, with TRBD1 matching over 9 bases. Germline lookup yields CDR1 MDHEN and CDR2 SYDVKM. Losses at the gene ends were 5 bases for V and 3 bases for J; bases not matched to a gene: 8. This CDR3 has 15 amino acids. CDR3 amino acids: CASSDLTGGNYEQYF. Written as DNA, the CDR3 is TGTGCCAGCAGTGACCTGACAGGGGGTAACTACGAGCAGTACTTC.

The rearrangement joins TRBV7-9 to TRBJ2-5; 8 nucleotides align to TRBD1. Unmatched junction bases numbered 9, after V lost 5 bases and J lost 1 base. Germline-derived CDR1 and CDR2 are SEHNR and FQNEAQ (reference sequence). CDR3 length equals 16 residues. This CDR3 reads CASSHDRGVGQETQYF. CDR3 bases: TGTGCCAGCAGCCACGACAGGGGAGTGGGCCAAGAGACCCAGTACTTC.

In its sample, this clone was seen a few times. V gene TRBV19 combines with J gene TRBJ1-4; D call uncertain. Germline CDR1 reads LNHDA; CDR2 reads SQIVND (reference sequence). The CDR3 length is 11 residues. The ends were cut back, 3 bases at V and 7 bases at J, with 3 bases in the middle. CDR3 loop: CASSMGEKLFF. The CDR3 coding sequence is TGTGCCAGTAGTATGGGTGAAAAACTGTTTTTT.

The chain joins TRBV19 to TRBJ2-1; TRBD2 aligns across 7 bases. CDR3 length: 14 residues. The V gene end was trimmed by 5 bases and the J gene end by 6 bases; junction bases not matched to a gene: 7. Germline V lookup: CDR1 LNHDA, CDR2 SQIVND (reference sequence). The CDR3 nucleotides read TGTGCCAGTAGTCCCGACTGGGGGGGCAATGAGCAGTTCTTC. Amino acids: CASSPDWGGNEQFF. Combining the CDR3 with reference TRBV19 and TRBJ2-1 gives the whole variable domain DGGITQSPKYLFRKEGQNVTLSCEQNLNHDAMYWYRQDPGQGLRLIYYSQIVNDFQKGDIAEGYSVSREKKESFPLTVTSAQKNPTAFYLCASSPDWGGNEQFFGPGTRLTVL.

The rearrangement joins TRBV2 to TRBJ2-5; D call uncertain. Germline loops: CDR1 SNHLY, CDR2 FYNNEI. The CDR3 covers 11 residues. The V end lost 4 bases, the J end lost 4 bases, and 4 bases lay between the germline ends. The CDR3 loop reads CASSAIETQYF. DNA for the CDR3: TGTGCCAGCAGTGCGATAGAGACCCAGTACTTC. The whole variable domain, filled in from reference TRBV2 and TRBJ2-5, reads EPEVTQTPSHQVTQMGQEVILRCVPISNHLYFYWYRQILGQKVEFLVSFYNNEISEKSEIFDDQFSVERPDGSNFTLKIRSTKLEDSAMYFCASSAIETQYFGPGTRLLVL.

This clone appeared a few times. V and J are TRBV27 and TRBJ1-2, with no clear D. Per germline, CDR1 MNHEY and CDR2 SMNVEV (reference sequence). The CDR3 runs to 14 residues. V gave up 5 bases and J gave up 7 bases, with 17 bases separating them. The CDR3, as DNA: TGTGCCAGCAGTAAAAGCGGACGGAGTGGTGGCTACACCTTC. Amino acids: CASSKSGRSGGYTF.

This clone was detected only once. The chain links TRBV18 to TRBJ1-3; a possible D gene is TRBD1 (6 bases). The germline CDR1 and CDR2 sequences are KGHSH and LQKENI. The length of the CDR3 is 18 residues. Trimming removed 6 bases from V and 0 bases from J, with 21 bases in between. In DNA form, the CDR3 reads TGTGCCAGCTCTTCAACCGTTGGCAGGGGCCTCTCTGGAAACACCATATATTTT. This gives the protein CASSSTVGRGLSGNTIYF.

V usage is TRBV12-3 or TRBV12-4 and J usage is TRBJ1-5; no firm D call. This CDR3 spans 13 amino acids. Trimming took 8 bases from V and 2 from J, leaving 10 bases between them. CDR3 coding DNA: TGTGCCAGCGGATTTATGGGCAATCAGCCCCAGCATTTT. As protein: CASGFMGNQPQHF.

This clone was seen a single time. The CDR3: CASIPDRSNTEAFF. In nucleotides, the CDR3 is TGTGCCAGCATTCCAGACAGGTCGAACACTGAAGCTTTCTTT. The rearrangement joins TRBV2 to TRBJ1-1; perhaps TRBD1 as D (6 bases). Germline CDR1 SNHLY, CDR2 FYNNEI. V was trimmed by 7 bases and J by 1 base, leaving 13 bases between them. The CDR3 is 14 amino acids. The entire variable domain, with the rest obtained from reference TRBV2 and TRBJ1-1, is as follows: EPEVTQTPSHQVTQMGQEVILRCVPISNHLYFYWYRQILGQKVEFLVSFYNNEISEKSEIFDDQFSVERPDGSNFTLKIRSTKLEDSAMYFCASIPDRSNTEAFFGQGTRLTVV.

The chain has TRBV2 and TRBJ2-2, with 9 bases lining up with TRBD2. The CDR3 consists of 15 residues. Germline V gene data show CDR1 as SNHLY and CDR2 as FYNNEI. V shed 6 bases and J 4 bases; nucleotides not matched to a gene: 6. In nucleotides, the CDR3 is TGTGCCAGCAGGGCTAGCGGGACCGCCACCGGGGAGCTGTTTTTT. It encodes CASRASGTATGELFF.